The source of this T cell receptor beta chain is a study of shared clonotypes between healthy human individuals. Study-wide points: All-four-donor shared clonotypes had higher generation probabilities than non-shared clonotypes did. Clonotype sharing among donors was thought likely to change with sequencing depth.

Assay used: immunoSEQ multiplex PCR; TCRdb lists only in-frame clones, some missing. The data hold 500,000 to 550,000 clones, with approximately 94% observed a single time. About this clone: Its specificity is unknown.

The donors were all Caucasian adults (living in Nashville, Tennessee). Per germline, CDR1 SGHAT and CDR2 FQNNGV. The CDR3 spans 15 residues. Trimming removed 3 bases from V and 7 bases from J; junction bases left unmatched: 8. This chain connects TRBV11-2 to TRBJ2-1, with 8 nucleotides matching TRBD1. The TCR sequence derives from a woman in her 30s in good health. Sequencing input: naive CD4+ T cells sorted from blood. Subset reported: CD45RA+ positively selected. CDR3: CASSFQGAGVNEQFF. The CDR3 DNA reads as TGTGCCAGCAGCTTCCAGGGGGCGGGTGTAAATGAGCAGTTCTTC.